The entry below describes one T cell receptor (beta chain). This record belongs to a study of T-cell memory formation after mild COVID-19. 5'RACE with constant-segment primers yielded barcoded, UMI-tagged TCR alpha and TCR beta cDNA libraries. TCRdb reanalysed the 5' RACE reads using MiXCR and keeps one entry per CDR3 protein. The repertoire holds fewer than 140,000 distinct CDR3 sequences, with 17% as singletons. Trimming left V 1 base short and J 3 bases short, with 21 bases between. This CDR3 contains 18 residues. This clonotype originated in an adult woman who had mild COVID-19 (a few samples of this study predate the infection). Cell type and time point are not known. The genes are TRBV12-3 or TRBV12-4 and TRBJ1-1, with D hard to call. Source material: PBMCs or a T cell subset sorted from them (not recorded which). The CDR3 bases are TGTGCCAGCAGTTTAGGGCCCCTAGTAAGGGAGGCAGACACTGAAGCTTTCTTT. It encodes CASSLGPLVREADTEAFF.